What follows are 10 T cell receptor beta chains derived from one specimen sequenced in a study of blood T cell repertoires in COVID-19. The table came from immunoSEQ multiplex PCR; TCRdb's copy has only in-frame clones and leaves some out. The table includes 200,000 or so clones, approximately 84% detected once. Sequenced sample: peripheral blood. The origin of the receptors is a human donor with acute or convalescent COVID-19. The donor label of this sample is uncertain.

The CDR3 here is CAWSVGGSYSNQPQHF. CDR3 nucleotide sequence: TGTGCCTGGAGTGTCGGCGGGAGTTATAGCAATCAGCCCCAGCATTTT. The genes are TRBV30 and TRBJ1-5; D gene ambiguous. The CDR3 spans 16 residues. Trimming removed 0 bases from V and 0 bases from J, with 12 bases in between. Germline V CDR1 and CDR2: GTSNPN, SVGIG (reference sequence).

The V call is TRBV29-1, the J call TRBJ1-2; no definite D call. V gave up 4 bases and J gave up 12 bases, with 15 bases separating them. The germline CDR1 and CDR2 sequences are SQVTM and ANQGSEA. This CDR3 is 11 amino acids long. CDR3 protein: CSVAAEAEHTF. CDR3 DNA sequence: TGCAGCGTTGCAGCCGAGGCAGAACACACCTTC.

V gene TRBV11-1 combines with J gene TRBJ2-7; D is possibly TRBD1 (5 bases). There are 14 residues in the CDR3. Looked up from germline, CDR1 is SGHAT and CDR2 is FQDESV (reference sequence). The V end lost 8 bases, the J end lost 0 bases, and 14 bases lay between the germline ends. CDR3 sequence: CASGVTDSSYEQYF. CDR3 nucleotides: TGTGCCAGCGGAGTGACAGACAGCTCCTACGAGCAGTACTTC.

This clone came up a few times. The gene calls are TRBV18 and TRBJ1-1; TRBD1 might be the D (6 bases). The V gene lost 2 bases and the J gene lost 4 bases, with 11 bases spanning the gap. The length of the CDR3 is 14 residues. Germline V gene sequence: CDR1 KGHSH, CDR2 LQKENI. CDR3 in amino acids: CASSPRGFGTEAFF. The CDR3 DNA sequence: TGTGCCAGCTCACCAAGGGGGTTTGGCACTGAAGCTTTCTTT.

The chain uses TRBV7-9 and TRBJ2-1, with 13 positions matching TRBD2. The CDR3 is 15 residues long. The V gene's germline CDR1 is SEHNR and CDR2 FQNEAQ (reference sequence). The V gene end was trimmed by 5 bases and the J gene end by 7 bases; junction bases not matched to a gene: 5. Here the CDR3 DNA reads TGTGCCAGCAGCCCACTAGCGGGAGGGCTTAATGAGCAGTTCTTC. This codes for CASSPLAGGLNEQFF.

This clone was found once. This chain uses TRBV7-2 with TRBJ1-5; 7 bases are shared with TRBD1. CDR3 size: 15 residues. The germline CDR1 and CDR2 sequences are SGHTA and FQGNSA. With 1 base clipped from V and 5 bases from J, the junction kept 5 bases outside the gene matches. The DNA of the CDR3 is TGTGCCAGCAGCTTAGGGGACAGACGGGATCAGCCCCAGCATTTT. Its translation: CASSLGDRRDQPQHF.

The sample holds one count of this clone. This chain uses TRBV7-6 with TRBJ2-1, with D possibly being TRBD2 (6 bases). This CDR3 is 16 amino acids long. V lost 2 bases and J 0 bases, leaving 11 bases between the germline ends. Germline CDR1 SGHVS, CDR2 FNYEAQ. DNA for the CDR3: TGTGCCAGCAGCTTACAGCGGGCCAGCTCCTACAATGAGCAGTTCTTC. It encodes CASSLQRASSYNEQFF.

A single count supports this clone. The chain employs TRBV10-3 and TRBJ2-1, with 10 bases aligning to TRBD2. With 6 bases clipped from V and 10 bases from J, the junction kept 15 bases outside the gene matches. There are 16 residues in the CDR3. Germline V gene data show CDR1 as ENHRY and CDR2 as SYGVKD. The CDR3, as DNA: TGTGCCATCAGCCCAGGACTAGCGGAGGGTACCCCCGAGCAGTTCTTC. Translating gives CAISPGLAEGTPEQFF.

This clone was counted a single time. The rearrangement uses TRBV2 and TRBJ2-5, with 8 bases identical to TRBD2. There are 14 residues in the CDR3. Trimming at V came to 3 bases and at J to 6 bases, leaving 6 bases not matched to a gene. From germline, CDR1 is SNHLY and CDR2 FYNNEI. CDR3 DNA sequence: TGTGCCAGCAGTGAGACTAGCGCGACACAGACCCAGTACTTC. Residues: CASSETSATQTQYF. The full variable domain, completed using reference TRBV2 and TRBJ2-5, is EPEVTQTPSHQVTQMGQEVILRCVPISNHLYFYWYRQILGQKVEFLVSFYNNEISEKSEIFDDQFSVERPDGSNFTLKIRSTKLEDSAMYFCASSETSATQTQYFGPGTRLLVL.

V is TRBV6-5 and J is TRBJ2-7, with D perhaps matching TRBD2 (6 bases). The CDR3 sequence is 14 residues long. The V end was cut by 6 bases, the J end by 2 bases, with 14 bases between. Germline values: CDR1 MNHEY, CDR2 SVGAGI. This chain's CDR3 is CASRYLGGTYEQYF. The CDR3 DNA follows: TGTGCCAGCAGGTACCTGGGGGGAACCTACGAGCAGTACTTC.